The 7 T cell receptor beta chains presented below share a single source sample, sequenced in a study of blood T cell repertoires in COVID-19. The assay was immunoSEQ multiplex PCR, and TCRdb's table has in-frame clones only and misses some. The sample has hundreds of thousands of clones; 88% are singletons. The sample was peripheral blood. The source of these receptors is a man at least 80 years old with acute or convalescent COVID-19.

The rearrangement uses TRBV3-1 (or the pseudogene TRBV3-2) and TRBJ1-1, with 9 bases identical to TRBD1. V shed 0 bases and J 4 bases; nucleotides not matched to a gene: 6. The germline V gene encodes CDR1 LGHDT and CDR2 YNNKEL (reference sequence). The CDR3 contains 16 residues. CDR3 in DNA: TGTGCCAGCAGCCAAGAGGACAGGGGAAGTAGCACTGAAGCTTTCTTT. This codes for CASSQEDRGSSTEAFF.

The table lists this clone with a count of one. CDR3 amino acids: CASSPTSGSRYEQYF. The CDR3, as DNA: TGTGCCAGCAGCCCGACTAGCGGGAGTCGGTACGAGCAGTACTTC. The chain couples TRBV3-1 (or the pseudogene TRBV3-2) to TRBJ2-7; 12 bases are shared with TRBD2. Germline V gene data show CDR1 as LGHDT and CDR2 as YNNKEL (reference sequence). The CDR3 consists of 15 residues. Trimming at V came to 4 bases and at J to 4 bases, leaving 5 bases not matched to a gene.

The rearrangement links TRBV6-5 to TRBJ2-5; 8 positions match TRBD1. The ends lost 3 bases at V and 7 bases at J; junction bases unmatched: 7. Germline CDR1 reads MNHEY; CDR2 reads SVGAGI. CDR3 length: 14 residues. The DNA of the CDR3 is TGTGCCAGCAGTTATCAACAGGGGGTGGGGACCCAGTACTTC. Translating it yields CASSYQQGVGTQYF.

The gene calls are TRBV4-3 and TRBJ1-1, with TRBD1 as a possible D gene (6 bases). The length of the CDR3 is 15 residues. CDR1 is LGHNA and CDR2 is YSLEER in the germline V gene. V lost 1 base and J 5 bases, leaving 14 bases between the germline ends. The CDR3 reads CASSQGIQGWTEAFF. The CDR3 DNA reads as TGCGCCAGCAGCCAAGGAATACAGGGCTGGACTGAAGCTTTCTTT.

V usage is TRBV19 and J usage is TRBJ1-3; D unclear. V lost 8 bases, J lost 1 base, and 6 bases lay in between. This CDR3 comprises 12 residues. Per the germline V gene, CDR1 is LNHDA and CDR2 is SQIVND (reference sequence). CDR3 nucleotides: TGTGCCAGTGGCCCATCTGGAAACACCATATATTTT. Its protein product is CASGPSGNTIYF.

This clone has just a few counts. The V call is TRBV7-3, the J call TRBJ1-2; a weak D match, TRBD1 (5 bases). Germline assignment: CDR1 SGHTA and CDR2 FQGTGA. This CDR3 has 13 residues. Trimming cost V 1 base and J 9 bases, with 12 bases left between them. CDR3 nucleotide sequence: TGTGCCAGCAGCTTAAACTCGCAGGACAGCTACACCTTC. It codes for CASSLNSQDSYTF.

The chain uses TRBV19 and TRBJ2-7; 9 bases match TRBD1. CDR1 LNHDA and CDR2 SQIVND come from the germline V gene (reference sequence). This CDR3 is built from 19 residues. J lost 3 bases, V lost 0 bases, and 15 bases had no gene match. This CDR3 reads CASSIDRDGQGSVFYEQYF. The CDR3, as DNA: TGTGCCAGTAGTATAGATAGGGATGGACAGGGGTCAGTATTCTACGAGCAGTACTTC.